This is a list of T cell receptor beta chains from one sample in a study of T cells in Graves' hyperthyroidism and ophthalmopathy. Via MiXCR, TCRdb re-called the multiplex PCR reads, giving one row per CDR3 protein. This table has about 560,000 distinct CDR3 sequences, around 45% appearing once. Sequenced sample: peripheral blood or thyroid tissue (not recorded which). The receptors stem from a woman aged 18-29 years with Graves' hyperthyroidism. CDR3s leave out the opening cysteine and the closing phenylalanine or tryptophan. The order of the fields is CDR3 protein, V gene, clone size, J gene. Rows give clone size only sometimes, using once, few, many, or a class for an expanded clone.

cdr3_aa: ASSPRGTGAKEKLF; v_call: TRBV7-9; clone_size: -; j_call: TRBJ1-4
cdr3_aa: ATSGGTGQY; v_call: TRBV24-1; clone_size: once; j_call: TRBJ2-7
cdr3_aa: ATTGESNQPQH; v_call: TRBV7-9; clone_size: many; j_call: TRBJ1-5
cdr3_aa: ASSQESSYEQY; v_call: TRBV14; clone_size: few; j_call: TRBJ2-7
cdr3_aa: STGTSYGYT; v_call: TRBV29-1; clone_size: -; j_call: TRBJ1-2
cdr3_aa: ASSFDGTLGETQY; v_call: TRBV7-8; clone_size: few; j_call: TRBJ2-5
cdr3_aa: ASSLGGRASDEQY; v_call: TRBV7-3; clone_size: -; j_call: TRBJ2-7
cdr3_aa: ATGDRARESPLH; v_call: TRBV19; clone_size: many; j_call: TRBJ1-6
cdr3_aa: ASSPSTGGDGYT; v_call: TRBV14; clone_size: few; j_call: TRBJ1-2
cdr3_aa: ASSLGRGGHT; v_call: TRBV12-3/TRBV12-4; clone_size: -; j_call: TRBJ1-2
cdr3_aa: ASMNPGRYEQY; v_call: TRBV6-5; clone_size: -; j_call: TRBJ2-7
cdr3_aa: SARGTAYNEQF; v_call: TRBV29-1; clone_size: -; j_call: TRBJ2-1